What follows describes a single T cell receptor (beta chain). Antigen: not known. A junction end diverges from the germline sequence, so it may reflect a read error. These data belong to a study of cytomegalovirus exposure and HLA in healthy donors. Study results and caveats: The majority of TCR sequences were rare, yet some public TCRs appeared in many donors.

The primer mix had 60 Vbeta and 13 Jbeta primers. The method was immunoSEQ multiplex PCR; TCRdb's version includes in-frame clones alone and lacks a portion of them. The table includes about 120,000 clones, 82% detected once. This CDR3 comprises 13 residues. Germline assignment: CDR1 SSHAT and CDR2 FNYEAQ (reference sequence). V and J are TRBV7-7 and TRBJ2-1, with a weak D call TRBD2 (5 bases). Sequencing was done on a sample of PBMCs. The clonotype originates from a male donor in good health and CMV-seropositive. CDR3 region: CASSLAPRDEQFF. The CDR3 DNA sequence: TGTGCTAGCAGCTTGGCCCCGAGGGATGAGCAGTTCTTC.